These T cell receptor beta chains were read from a single sample in a study of T cell repertoires in cytomegalovirus infection. These receptors have no known antigen. MiXCR, run by TCRdb on the reads, gives a single entry per CDR3 protein. The repertoire includes some 920,000 distinct CDR3 sequences, 30% to 40% of them detected once, and roughly 13% sits in the top ten. Source: cultured CD8+ T cells from PBMCs, taken from culture after CMV antigen stimulation. All receptors derive from a human donor in good health (CMV status not recorded). Some clones in this sample may be carry-over from other donors' samples. CDR3s include the opening cysteine and the closing phenylalanine or tryptophan. Fields, in order: D gene, V gene, clone size, J gene, CDR3 DNA, CDR3 protein. A D gene is named only where the DNA matches it firmly. Not all rows give a size; the values are once, few, many and, for expanded clones, a class.

D: .; V: TRBV6-5; size: .; J: TRBJ2-5; DNA: TGTGCCAGCACCGGATCCAGGGTGGGAACCTTTCAAGAGACCCAGTACTTC; CDR3: CASTGSRVGTFQETQYF
D: .; V: TRBV9; size: .; J: TRBJ2-5; DNA: TGTGCGATAACCCCCTTAACTCAGTCGGGGTTACAGACCCAGTACTTC; CDR3: CAITPLTQSGLQTQYF
D: .; V: TRBV6-1; size: .; J: TRBJ1-2; DNA: TGTGCCAGCAGTGCTACGCTGGTTTCGGGGGGCGAGGGCTACACCTTC; CDR3: CASSATLVSGGEGYTF
D: .; V: TRBV10-2; size: .; J: TRBJ1-1; DNA: TGCGCCAGCACCCCGAGAGGGATGAACACTGAAGCTTTCTTT; CDR3: CASTPRGMNTEAFF
D: .; V: TRBV12-3/TRBV12-4; size: many; J: TRBJ2-2; DNA: TGTGCCAGCAGCCCCCCAATCGGGGGCGCCATCGGTGCCGGGGAGCTGTTTTTT; CDR3: CASSPPIGGAIGAGELFF
D: .; V: TRBV5-4; size: .; J: TRBJ1-1; DNA: TGTGCCAGCAGCTTGGCCTCTTGGGCGAACACTGAAGCTTTCTTT; CDR3: CASSLASWANTEAFF
D: .; V: TRBV4-1; size: .; J: TRBJ1-4; DNA: TGCGCCAGCAGCCAGGTCACAGGGAACGGGTTAACTAATGAAAAACTGTTTTTT; CDR3: CASSQVTGNGLTNEKLFF
D: .; V: TRBV25-1; size: few; J: TRBJ2-7; DNA: TGTGCCAGCAGTGAACAGGGTTACGAGCAGTACTTC; CDR3: CASSEQGYEQYF
D: .; V: TRBV19; size: .; J: TRBJ1-1; DNA: TGTGCCAGTAGTATTGGGAGTACGGGCAACACTGAAGCTTTCTTT; CDR3: CASSIGSTGNTEAFF
D: .; V: TRBV7-9; size: few; J: TRBJ2-1; DNA: TGTGCCAGCAGCTTGTCACTAAGCGGGCCGAATGAGCAGTTCTTC; CDR3: CASSLSLSGPNEQFF
D: TRBD1; V: TRBV29-1; size: few; J: TRBJ1-2; DNA: TGCAGCGTTGAAGGGACAGGGGAGGGCTACACCTTC; CDR3: CSVEGTGEGYTF
D: .; V: TRBV15; size: .; J: TRBJ1-1; DNA: TGTGCCACCAGCAGAGCGCCAGGGGCGAGGGCTTTCTTT; CDR3: CATSRAPGARAFF
D: .; V: TRBV20-1; size: .; J: TRBJ2-1; DNA: TGCAGTGCCAAGGGGCTATCCGATGAGCAGTTCTTC; CDR3: CSAKGLSDEQFF
D: .; V: TRBV7-9; size: once; J: TRBJ1-2; DNA: TGTGCCAGCAGCTTAGCGATTGGGGGGGTCGATGACTACACCTTC; CDR3: CASSLAIGGVDDYTF
D: .; V: TRBV6-6; size: many; J: TRBJ1-1; DNA: TGTGCCAGCAGTTACGAGGATCTGAACACTGAAGCTTTCTTT; CDR3: CASSYEDLNTEAFF
D: .; V: TRBV7-6; size: many; J: TRBJ2-1; DNA: TGTGCCAGCAGCTTAACCAGTTCCTTGAGCTCCTACAATGAGCAGTTCTTC; CDR3: CASSLTSSLSSYNEQFF
D: .; V: TRBV19; size: few; J: TRBJ2-1; DNA: TGTGCCAGTAGTATAGGGGGAGGTGAGCAGTTCTTC; CDR3: CASSIGGGEQFF
D: .; V: TRBV7-2; size: .; J: TRBJ2-7; DNA: TGTGCCAGCAGCCCCCTTCCGACGAGGTTTTTCGGCGAGCAGTACTTC; CDR3: CASSPLPTRFFGEQYF
D: TRBD2; V: TRBV3-1; size: .; J: TRBJ2-1; DNA: TGTGCCAGCAGCCAAGAGGTAACTAGCGGGGGGTTAAGTCAGCAGTTCTTC; CDR3: CASSQEVTSGGLSQQFF
D: .; V: TRBV24-1; size: .; J: TRBJ1-1; DNA: TGTGCCACCAGCCACCCAAAGAACACTGAAGCTTTCTTT; CDR3: CATSHPKNTEAFF
D: .; V: TRBV6-5; size: few; J: TRBJ2-5; DNA: TGTGCCAGCAGTTCGGGGTTCGCAGAGACCCAGTACTTC; CDR3: CASSSGFAETQYF
D: .; V: TRBV7-6; size: .; J: TRBJ1-5; DNA: TGTGCCAGCAGCTTTGGGGGGGCTAATCAGCCCCAGCATTTT; CDR3: CASSFGGANQPQHF
D: TRBD1; V: TRBV19; size: few; J: TRBJ2-1; DNA: TGTGCCAGTAGTATGGGACAGGGAGGGGCTGAGCAGTTCTTC; CDR3: CASSMGQGGAEQFF
D: .; V: TRBV19; size: many; J: TRBJ2-6; DNA: TGTGCCAGTAGTAGGGCTAGCTCTGGGGCCAACGTCCTGACTTTC; CDR3: CASSRASSGANVLTF
D: .; V: TRBV24-1; size: few; J: TRBJ2-3; DNA: TGTGCCACCAGTGATCCCCCGGGTCAAGGCACAGATACGCAGTATTTT; CDR3: CATSDPPGQGTDTQYF
D: .; V: TRBV15; size: .; J: TRBJ2-1; DNA: TGTGCCACCAGCAGAGAGGGGGCCTCCTACAATGAGCAGTTCTTC; CDR3: CATSREGASYNEQFF
D: .; V: TRBV11-3; size: few; J: TRBJ1-5; DNA: TGTGCCAGCAGCTTAGGTTGGGGGCAGATGTGGAATCAGCCCCAGCATTTT; CDR3: CASSLGWGQMWNQPQHF
D: .; V: TRBV7-9; size: few; J: TRBJ1-1; DNA: TGTGCCAGCAGCGCCGGGGGGGAGAACACTGAAGCTTTCTTT; CDR3: CASSAGGENTEAFF
D: .; V: TRBV7-8; size: .; J: TRBJ2-3; DNA: TGTGCCAGCAGCTCAAGCGGGCCTTGCACAGATACGCAGTATTTT; CDR3: CASSSSGPCTDTQYF
D: TRBD1; V: TRBV5-4; size: .; J: TRBJ2-7; DNA: TGTGCCACCACAAACAGGGGCCTCTCCTACGAGCAGTACTTC; CDR3: CATTNRGLSYEQYF
D: .; V: TRBV27; size: few; J: TRBJ2-3; DNA: TGTGCCAGCAGTTTAAGGCTTCGGGATACGCAGTATTTT; CDR3: CASSLRLRDTQYF
D: TRBD1; V: TRBV20-1; size: .; J: TRBJ1-3; DNA: TGCAGTGCTAGAGCCGCGACAGGGGGCGCTGGAAACACCATATATTTT; CDR3: CSARAATGGAGNTIYF
D: .; V: TRBV23-1; size: few; J: TRBJ2-1; DNA: TGCGCCAGCAGTCAATTTTTCGGGATCAGACTCTACAATGAGCAGTTCTTC; CDR3: CASSQFFGIRLYNEQFF
D: .; V: TRBV2; size: few; J: TRBJ1-2; DNA: TGTGCCAGCAGGGGGTACGATGGACGGAGCTATGGCTACACCTTC; CDR3: CASRGYDGRSYGYTF
D: .; V: TRBV19; size: few; J: TRBJ1-4; DNA: TGTGCCAGTAGTATAGACTTCGGGCAGAATGAAAAACTGTTTTTT; CDR3: CASSIDFGQNEKLFF
D: .; V: TRBV12-3/TRBV12-4; size: .; J: TRBJ1-4; DNA: TGTGCCAGCAGGCGACAGAATGAAAAACTGTTTTTT; CDR3: CASRRQNEKLFF
D: .; V: TRBV12-3/TRBV12-4; size: few; J: TRBJ1-1; DNA: TGTGCCAGCAGTTTAGAGCCATTTAACACTGAAGCTTTCTTT; CDR3: CASSLEPFNTEAFF
D: TRBD1; V: TRBV5-1; size: .; J: TRBJ1-1; DNA: TGCGCCAGCGCTTGGACAGGGCCCACTGAAGCTTTCTTT; CDR3: CASAWTGPTEAFF
D: .; V: TRBV7-9; size: .; J: TRBJ2-1; DNA: TGTGCCAACAGCCCAGAGTTAGATGAGCAGTTCTTC; CDR3: CANSPELDEQFF
D: TRBD2; V: TRBV12-5; size: .; J: TRBJ2-5; DNA: TGTGCTAGTGCGGGGGGACCCCAAGAGACCCAGTACTTC; CDR3: CASAGGPQETQYF